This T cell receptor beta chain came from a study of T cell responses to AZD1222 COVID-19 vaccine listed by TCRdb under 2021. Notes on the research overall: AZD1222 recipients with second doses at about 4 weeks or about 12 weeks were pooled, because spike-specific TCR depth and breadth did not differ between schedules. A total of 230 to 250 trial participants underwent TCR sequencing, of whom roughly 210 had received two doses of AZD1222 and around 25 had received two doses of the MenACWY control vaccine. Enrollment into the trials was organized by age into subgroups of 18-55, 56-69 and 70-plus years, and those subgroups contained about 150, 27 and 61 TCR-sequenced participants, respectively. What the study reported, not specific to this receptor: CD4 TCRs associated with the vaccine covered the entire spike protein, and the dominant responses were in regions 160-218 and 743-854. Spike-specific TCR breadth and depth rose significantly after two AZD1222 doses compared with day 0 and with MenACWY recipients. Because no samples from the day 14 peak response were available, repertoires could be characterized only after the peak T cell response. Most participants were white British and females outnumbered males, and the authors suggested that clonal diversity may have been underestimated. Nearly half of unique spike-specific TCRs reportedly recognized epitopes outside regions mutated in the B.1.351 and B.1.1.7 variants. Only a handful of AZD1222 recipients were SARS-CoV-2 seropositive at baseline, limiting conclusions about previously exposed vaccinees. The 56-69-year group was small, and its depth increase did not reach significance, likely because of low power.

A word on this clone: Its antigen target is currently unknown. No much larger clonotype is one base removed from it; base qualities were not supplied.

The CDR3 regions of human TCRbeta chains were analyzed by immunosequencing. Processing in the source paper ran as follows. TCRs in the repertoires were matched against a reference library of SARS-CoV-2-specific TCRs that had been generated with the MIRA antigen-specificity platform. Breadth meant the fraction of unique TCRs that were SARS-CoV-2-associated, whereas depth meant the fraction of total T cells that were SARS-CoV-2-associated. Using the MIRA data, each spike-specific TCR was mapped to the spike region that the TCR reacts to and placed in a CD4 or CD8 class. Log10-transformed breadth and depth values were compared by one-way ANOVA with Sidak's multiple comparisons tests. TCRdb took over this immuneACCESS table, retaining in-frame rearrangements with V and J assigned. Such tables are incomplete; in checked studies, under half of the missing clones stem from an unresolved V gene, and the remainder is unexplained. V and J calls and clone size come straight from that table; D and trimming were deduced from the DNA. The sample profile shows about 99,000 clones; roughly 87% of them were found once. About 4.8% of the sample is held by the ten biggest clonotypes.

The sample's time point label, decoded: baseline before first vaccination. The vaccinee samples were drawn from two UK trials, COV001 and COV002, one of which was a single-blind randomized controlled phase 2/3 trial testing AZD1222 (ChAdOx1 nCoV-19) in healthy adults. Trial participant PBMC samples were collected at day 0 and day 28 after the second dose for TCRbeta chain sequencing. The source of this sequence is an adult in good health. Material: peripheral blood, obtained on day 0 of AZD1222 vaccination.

The CDR3 protein is CASSFGRTNTGELFF. DNA sequence: TGTGCCAGCAGCTTCGGGAGAACGAACACCGGGGAGCTGTTTTTT. The chain couples TRBV5-4 to TRBJ2-2; matching of 6 bases hints at TRBD2 as the D gene. The germline V gene (reference sequence) gives CDR1 as SGHNT and CDR2 as YYREEE. V is reduced by 2 bases and J by 0 bases, leaving a spacing of 8 bases between them. Its CDR3 holds 15 amino acids, cysteine through phenylalanine. Kept here is only the CDR3 DNA, which spans 45 bases and is read in frame from base 1.